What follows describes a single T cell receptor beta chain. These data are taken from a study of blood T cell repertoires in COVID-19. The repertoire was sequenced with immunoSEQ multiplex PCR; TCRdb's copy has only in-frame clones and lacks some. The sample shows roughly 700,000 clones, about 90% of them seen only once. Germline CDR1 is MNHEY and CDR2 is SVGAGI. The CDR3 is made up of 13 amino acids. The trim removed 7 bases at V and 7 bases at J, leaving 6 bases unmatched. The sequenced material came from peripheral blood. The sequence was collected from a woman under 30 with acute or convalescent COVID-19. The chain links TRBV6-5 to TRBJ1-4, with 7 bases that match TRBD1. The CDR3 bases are TGTGCCAGCAACCGACAGGGTAGTGAAAAACTGTTTTTT. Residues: CASNRQGSEKLFF.